The clone carrying this T cell receptor (beta chain) was counted once. Its matching antigen is unknown. These data belong to a study of monozygotic twins with cystic fibrosis. Study results and limitations: Nucleotide-identical clonotype sharing was significantly higher within monozygotic CF twin pairs than between unrelated CF individuals. Shared CDR3 numbers were not associated with age, concordance or severity. The repertoire was suggested to be naive-dominated, clonality median about 0.009.

Germline loops: CDR1 MGHRA, CDR2 YSYEKL. Trimming took off 3 bases at V and 8 bases at J, with 16 bases between the two ends. This CDR3 spans 14 amino acids. Sequenced by immunoSEQ multiplex PCR; TCRdb stores in-frame clones only, minus some. The sample carries 20,000 or so clones, 87% recorded once. The chain joins TRBV4-1 to TRBJ1-2; D possibly corresponds to TRBD1 (5 bases). The clonotype comes from a woman in her twenties or thirties with cystic fibrosis. Sequencing input: blood. In DNA, the CDR3 is TGCGCCAGCAGCCAGCCTGGAAGGGACCGGGGCTACACCTTC. It translates to CASSQPGRDRGYTF.